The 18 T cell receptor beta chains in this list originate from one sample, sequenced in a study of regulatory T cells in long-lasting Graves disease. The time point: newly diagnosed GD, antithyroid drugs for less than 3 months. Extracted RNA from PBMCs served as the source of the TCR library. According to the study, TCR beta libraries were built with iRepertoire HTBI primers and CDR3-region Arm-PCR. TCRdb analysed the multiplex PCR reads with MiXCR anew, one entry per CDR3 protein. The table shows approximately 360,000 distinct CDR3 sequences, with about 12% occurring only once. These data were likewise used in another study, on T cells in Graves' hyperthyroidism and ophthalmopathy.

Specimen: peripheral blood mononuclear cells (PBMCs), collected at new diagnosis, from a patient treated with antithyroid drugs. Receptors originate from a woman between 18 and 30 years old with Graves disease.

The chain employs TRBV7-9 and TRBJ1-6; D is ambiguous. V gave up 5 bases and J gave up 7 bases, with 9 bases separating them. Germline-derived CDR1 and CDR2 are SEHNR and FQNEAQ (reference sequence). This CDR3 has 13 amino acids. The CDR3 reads CASSTRHNSPLHF. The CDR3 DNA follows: TGTGCCAGCAGCACACGGCACAATTCACCCCTCCACTTT.

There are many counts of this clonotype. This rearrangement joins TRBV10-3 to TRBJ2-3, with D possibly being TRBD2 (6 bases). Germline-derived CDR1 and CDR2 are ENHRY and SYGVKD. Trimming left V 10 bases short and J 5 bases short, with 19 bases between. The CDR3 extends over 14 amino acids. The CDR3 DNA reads TGTGCCACCTTGAGCACCGGGGGAGAAGATACGCAGTATTTT. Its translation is CATLSTGGEDTQYF.

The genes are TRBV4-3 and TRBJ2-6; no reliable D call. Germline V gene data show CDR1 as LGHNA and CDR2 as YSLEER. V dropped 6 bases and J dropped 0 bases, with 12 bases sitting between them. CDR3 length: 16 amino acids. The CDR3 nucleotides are TGCGCCAGCAGTCCCAACTTTCACTCTGGGGCCAACGTCCTGACTTTC. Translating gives CASSPNFHSGANVLTF.

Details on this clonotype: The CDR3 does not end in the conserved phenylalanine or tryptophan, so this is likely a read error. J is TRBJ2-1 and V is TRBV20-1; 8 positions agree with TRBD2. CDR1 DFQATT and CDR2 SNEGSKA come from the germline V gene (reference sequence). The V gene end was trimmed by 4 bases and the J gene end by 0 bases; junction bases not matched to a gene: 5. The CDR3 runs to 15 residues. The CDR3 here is CSATTSGFSYNEQFL. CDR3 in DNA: TGCAGTGCTACTACTAGCGGATTCTCCTACAATGAGCAGTTCCTC.

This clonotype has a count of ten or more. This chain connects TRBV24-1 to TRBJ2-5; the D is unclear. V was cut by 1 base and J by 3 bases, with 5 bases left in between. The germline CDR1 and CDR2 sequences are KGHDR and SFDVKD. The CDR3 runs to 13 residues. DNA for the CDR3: TGTGCCACCAGTGATTTTGGGGAAGAGACCCAGTACTTC. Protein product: CATSDFGEETQYF.

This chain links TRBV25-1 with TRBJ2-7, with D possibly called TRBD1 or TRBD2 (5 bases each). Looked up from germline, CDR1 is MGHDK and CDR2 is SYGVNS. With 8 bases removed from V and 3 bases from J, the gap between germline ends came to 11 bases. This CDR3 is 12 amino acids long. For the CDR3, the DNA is TGTGCCAGCCTCGCGAGGGGCTACGAGCAGTACTTC. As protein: CASLARGYEQYF.

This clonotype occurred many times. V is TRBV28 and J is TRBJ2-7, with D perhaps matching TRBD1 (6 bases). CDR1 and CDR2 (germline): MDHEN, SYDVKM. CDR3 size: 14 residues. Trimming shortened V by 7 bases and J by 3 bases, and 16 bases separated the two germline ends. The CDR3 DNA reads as TGTGCCAGCACGTCTCAGGGGATGGACTACGAGCAGTACTTC. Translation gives CASTSQGMDYEQYF.

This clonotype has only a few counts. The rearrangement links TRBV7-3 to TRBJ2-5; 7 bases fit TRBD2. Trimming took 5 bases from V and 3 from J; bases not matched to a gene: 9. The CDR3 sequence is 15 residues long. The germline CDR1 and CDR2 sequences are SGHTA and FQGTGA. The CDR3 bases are TGTGCCAGCAGCCCGTCCGGGGGGACTAAAGAGACCCAGTACTTC. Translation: CASSPSGGTKETQYF.

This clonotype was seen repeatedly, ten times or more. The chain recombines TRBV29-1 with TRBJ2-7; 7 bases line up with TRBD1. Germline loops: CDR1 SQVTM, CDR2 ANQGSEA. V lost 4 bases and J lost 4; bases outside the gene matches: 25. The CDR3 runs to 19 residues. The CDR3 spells CSVAGDRDSPLLASYEQYF. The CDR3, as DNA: TGCAGCGTTGCTGGGGACCGGGACAGTCCACTTCTGGCGAGTTACGAGCAGTACTTC.

CDR3 in DNA: TGCAGTGCTAGAGATAATGGGTTTCCGGAGGCTTTCTTT. Translated: CSARDNGFPEAFF. This rearrangement joins TRBV20-1 to TRBJ1-1; D is unresolved. This CDR3 comprises 13 residues. Deletions cut 0 bases from V and 11 bases from J, with 16 bases between. Germline V CDR1 and CDR2: DFQATT, SNEGSKA (reference sequence).

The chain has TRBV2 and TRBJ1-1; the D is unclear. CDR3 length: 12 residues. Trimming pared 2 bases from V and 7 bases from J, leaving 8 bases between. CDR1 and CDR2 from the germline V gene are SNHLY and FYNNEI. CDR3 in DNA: TGTGCCAGCAGTGAATACTTCGGTGAAGCTTTCTTT. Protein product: CASSEYFGEAFF. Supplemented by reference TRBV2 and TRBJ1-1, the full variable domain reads EPEVTQTPSHQVTQMGQEVILRCVPISNHLYFYWYRQILGQKVEFLVSFYNNEISEKSEIFDDQFSVERPDGSNFTLKIRSTKLEDSAMYFCASSEYFGEAFFGQGTRLTVV.

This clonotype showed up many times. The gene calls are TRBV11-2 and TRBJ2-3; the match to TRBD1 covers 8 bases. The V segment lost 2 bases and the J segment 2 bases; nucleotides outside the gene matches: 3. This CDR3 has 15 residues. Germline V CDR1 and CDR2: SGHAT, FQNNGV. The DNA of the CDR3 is TGTGCCAGCAGCTTACGGACAGGGTACACAGATACGCAGTATTTT. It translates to CASSLRTGYTDTQYF.

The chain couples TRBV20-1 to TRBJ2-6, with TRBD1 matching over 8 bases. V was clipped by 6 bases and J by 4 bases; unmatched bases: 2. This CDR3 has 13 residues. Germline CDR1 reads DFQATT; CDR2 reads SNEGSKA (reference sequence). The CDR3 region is CSARGQGANVLTF. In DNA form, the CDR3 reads TGCAGTGCCAGGGGGCAAGGGGCCAACGTCCTGACTTTC.

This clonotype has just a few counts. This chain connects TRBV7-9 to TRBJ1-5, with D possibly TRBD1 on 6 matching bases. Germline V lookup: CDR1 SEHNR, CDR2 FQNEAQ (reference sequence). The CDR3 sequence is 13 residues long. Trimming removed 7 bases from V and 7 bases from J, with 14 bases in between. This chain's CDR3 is CASTGTGSQPQHF. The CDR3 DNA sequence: TGTGCCAGCACCGGTACAGGGAGCCAGCCCCAGCATTTT.

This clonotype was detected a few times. CDR3 residues: CASSLITGTGDYEQYF. DNA for the CDR3: TGTGCCAGCAGCCTCATCACCGGGACAGGGGACTACGAGCAGTACTTC. The gene calls are TRBV13 and TRBJ2-7; 10 bases fit TRBD1. The CDR3 totals 16 residues. V lost 5 bases and J lost 3; bases outside the gene matches: 10. The V gene's germline CDR1 is PRHDT and CDR2 FYEKMQ (reference sequence). The full variable domain, its missing parts supplied by reference TRBV13 and TRBJ2-7, is AAGVIQSPRHLIKEKRETATLKCYPIPRHDTVYWYQQGPGQDPQFLISFYEKMQSDKGSIPDRFSAQQFSDYHSELNMSSLELGDSALYFCASSLITGTGDYEQYFGPGTRLTVT.

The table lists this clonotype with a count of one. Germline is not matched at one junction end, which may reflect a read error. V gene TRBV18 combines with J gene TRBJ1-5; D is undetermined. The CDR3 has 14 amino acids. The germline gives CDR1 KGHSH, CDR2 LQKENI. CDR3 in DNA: TGTGCCAGCTCCCCACGAGAGGACAATCAGCCCCAGCATTTT. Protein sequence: CASSPREDNQPQHF. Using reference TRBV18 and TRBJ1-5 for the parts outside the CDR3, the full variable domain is NAGVMQNPRHLVRRRGQEARLRCSPMKGHSHVYWYRQLPEEGLKFMVYLQKENIIDESGMPKERFSAEFPKEGPSILRIQQVVRGDSAAYFCASSPREDNQPQHFGDGTRLSIL.

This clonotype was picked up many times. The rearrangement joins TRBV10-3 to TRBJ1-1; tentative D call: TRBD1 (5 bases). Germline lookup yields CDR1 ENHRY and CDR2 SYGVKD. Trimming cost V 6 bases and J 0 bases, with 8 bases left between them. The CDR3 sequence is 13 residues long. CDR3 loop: CAIRKGMNTEAFF. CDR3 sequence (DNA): TGTGCCATCAGGAAGGGGATGAACACTGAAGCTTTCTTT.

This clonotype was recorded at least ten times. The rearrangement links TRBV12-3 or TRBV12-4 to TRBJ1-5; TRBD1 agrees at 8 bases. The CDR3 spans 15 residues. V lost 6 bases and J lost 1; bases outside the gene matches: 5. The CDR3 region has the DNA TGTGCCAGCAGCTCCTGGACAGGGAGCAATCAGCCCCAGCATTTT. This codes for CASSSWTGSNQPQHF.